These T cell receptor beta chains were read from a single sample in a study of T cell changes during pregnancy in multiple sclerosis. The table came from immunoSEQ multiplex PCR; TCRdb's copy has only in-frame clones and leaves some out. Of 85,000 to 110,000 clones listed, almost 95% are singletons. This specimen consisted of peripheral blood, obtained after pregnancy. These receptor sequences come from a female donor with multiple sclerosis, enrolled in a pregnancy study. Both conserved end residues are part of each CDR3. Where a row states a size, it is once, few, many or the class of an expanded clone; other rows omit it.

clone size: -
V gene: TRBV14
CDR3 protein: CASSQGDSPPSEPQHF

clone size: -
V gene: TRBV20-1
CDR3 protein: CSAASESQYF

clone size: once
V gene: TRBV19
CDR3 protein: CASSTTMSSYNEQFF

clone size: -
V gene: TRBV7-2
CDR3 protein: CASSPRVAGNIYEQYF

clone size: -
V gene: TRBV5-4
CDR3 protein: CASSLIGSGEQYF

clone size: -
V gene: TRBV7-2
CDR3 protein: CASSLDGGGDRYF

clone size: -
V gene: TRBV18
CDR3 protein: CASSPSTGWDTEAFF

clone size: -
V gene: TRBV9
CDR3 protein: CASSVSPSYNEQFF

clone size: -
V gene: TRBV7-8
CDR3 protein: CASSRGTGSGANVLTF

clone size: once
V gene: TRBV6-4
CDR3 protein: CASSDSTWGSGANVLTF

clone size: -
V gene: TRBV6-1
CDR3 protein: CASSLRQDEAFF

clone size: -
V gene: TRBV7-9
CDR3 protein: CASSLSAQGYEQYF

clone size: -
V gene: TRBV9
CDR3 protein: CASSVDGGRRTDTQYF

clone size: -
V gene: TRBV29-1
CDR3 protein: CSAWGQAQETQYF

clone size: -
V gene: TRBV10-1
CDR3 protein: CASTPGTSESDTQYF

clone size: -
V gene: TRBV5-4
CDR3 protein: CASSRGRESTGELFF

clone size: -
V gene: TRBV5-1
CDR3 protein: CASSLHRLAGGPETQYF